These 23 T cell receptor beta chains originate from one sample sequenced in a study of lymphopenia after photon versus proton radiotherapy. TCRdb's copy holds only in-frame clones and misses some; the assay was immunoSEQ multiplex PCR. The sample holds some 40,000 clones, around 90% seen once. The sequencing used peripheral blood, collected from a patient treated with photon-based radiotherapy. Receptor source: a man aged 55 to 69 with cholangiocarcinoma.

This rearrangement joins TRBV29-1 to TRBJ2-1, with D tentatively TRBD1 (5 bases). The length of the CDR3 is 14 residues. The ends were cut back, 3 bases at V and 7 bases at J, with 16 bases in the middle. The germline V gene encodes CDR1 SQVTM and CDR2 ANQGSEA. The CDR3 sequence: CSVEVYPAGNEQFF. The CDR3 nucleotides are TGCAGCGTTGAGGTCTACCCTGCAGGGAATGAGCAGTTCTTC.

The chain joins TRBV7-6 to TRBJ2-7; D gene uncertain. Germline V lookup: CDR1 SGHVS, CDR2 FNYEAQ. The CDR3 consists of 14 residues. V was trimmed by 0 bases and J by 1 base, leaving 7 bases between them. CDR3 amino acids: CASSLASGSYEQYF. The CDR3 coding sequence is TGTGCCAGCAGCTTAGCGTCCGGATCCTACGAGCAGTACTTC.

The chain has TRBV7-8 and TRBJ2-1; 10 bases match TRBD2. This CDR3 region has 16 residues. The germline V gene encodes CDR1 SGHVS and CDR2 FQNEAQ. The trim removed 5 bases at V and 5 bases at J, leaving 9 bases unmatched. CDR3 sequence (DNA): TGTGCCAGCAGCGTCTGGGGAAGCGGGGGGGACAATGAGCAGTTCTTC. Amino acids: CASSVWGSGGDNEQFF.

CDR3 loop: CASSDYRGGYTF. In nucleotides, the CDR3 is TGTGCCAGCAGTGACTACAGGGGAGGCTACACCTTC. The chain recombines TRBV2 with TRBJ1-2, with 7 bases aligning to TRBD1. Germline V gives CDR1 SNHLY, CDR2 FYNNEI. The CDR3 has 12 residues. The V gene end was trimmed by 3 bases and the J gene end by 8 bases; junction bases not matched to a gene: 3.

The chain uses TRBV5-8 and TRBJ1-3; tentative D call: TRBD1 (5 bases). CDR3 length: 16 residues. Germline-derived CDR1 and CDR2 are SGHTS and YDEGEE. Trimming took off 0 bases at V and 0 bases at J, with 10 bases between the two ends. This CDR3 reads CASSLGGTGSGNTIYF. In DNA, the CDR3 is TGTGCCAGCAGCTTGGGGGGGACGGGCTCTGGAAACACCATATATTTT.

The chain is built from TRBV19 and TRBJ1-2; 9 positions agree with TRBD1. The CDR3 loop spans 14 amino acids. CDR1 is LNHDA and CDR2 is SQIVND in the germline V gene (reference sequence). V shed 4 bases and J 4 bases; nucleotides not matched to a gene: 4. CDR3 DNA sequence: TGTGCCAGTAGTACGACAGGGGGAGGCTATGGCTACACCTTC. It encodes CASSTTGGGYGYTF. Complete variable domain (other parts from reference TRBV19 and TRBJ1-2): DGGITQSPKYLFRKEGQNVTLSCEQNLNHDAMYWYRQDPGQGLRLIYYSQIVNDFQKGDIAEGYSVSREKKESFPLTVTSAQKNPTAFYLCASSTTGGGYGYTFGSGTRLTVV.

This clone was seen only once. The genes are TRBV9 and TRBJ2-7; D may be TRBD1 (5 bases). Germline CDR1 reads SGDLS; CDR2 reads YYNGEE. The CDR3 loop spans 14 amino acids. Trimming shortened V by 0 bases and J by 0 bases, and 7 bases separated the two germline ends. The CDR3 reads CASSVGQSSYEQYF. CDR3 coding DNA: TGTGCCAGCAGCGTAGGACAGAGCTCCTACGAGCAGTACTTC.

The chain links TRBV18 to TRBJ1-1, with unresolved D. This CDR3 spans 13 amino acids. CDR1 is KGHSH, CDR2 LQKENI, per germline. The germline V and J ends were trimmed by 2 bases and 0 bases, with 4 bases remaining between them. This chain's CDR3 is CASSPGLNTEAFF. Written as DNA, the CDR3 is TGTGCCAGCTCACCAGGGCTGAACACTGAAGCTTTCTTT.

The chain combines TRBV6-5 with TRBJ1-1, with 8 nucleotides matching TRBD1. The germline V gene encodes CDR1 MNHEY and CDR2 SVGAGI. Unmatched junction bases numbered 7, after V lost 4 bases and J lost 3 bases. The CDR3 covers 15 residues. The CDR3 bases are TGTGCCAGCAGTTCACCGACAGGGGTTGACACTGAAGCTTTCTTT. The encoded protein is CASSSPTGVDTEAFF.

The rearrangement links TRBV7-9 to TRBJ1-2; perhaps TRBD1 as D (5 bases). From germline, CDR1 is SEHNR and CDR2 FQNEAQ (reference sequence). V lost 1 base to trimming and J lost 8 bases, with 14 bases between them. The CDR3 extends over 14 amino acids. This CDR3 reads CASSLEQGDYGYTF. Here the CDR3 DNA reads TGTGCCAGCAGCTTAGAGCAGGGCGATTACGGCTACACCTTC.

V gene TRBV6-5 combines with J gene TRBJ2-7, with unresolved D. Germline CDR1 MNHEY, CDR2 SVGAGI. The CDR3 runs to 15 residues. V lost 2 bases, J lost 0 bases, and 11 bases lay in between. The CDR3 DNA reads TGTGCCAGCAGTTACGTACAACGTTCCTCCTACGAGCAGTACTTC. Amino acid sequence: CASSYVQRSSYEQYF.

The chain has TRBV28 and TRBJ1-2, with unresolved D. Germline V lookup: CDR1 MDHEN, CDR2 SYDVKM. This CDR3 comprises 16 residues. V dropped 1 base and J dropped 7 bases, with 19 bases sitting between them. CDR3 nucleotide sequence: TGTGCCAGCAGTTTATATCCGGGAATCACTCCGGGTGGCTACACCTTC. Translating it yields CASSLYPGITPGGYTF.

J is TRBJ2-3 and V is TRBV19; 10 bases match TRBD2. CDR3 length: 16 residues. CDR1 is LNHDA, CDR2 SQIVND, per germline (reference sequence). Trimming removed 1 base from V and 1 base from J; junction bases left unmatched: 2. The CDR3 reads CASSIVAGGGTDTQYF. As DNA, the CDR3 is TGTGCCAGTAGTATAGTAGCGGGAGGAGGCACAGATACGCAGTATTTT. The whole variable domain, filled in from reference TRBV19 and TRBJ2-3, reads DGGITQSPKYLFRKEGQNVTLSCEQNLNHDAMYWYRQDPGQGLRLIYYSQIVNDFQKGDIAEGYSVSREKKESFPLTVTSAQKNPTAFYLCASSIVAGGGTDTQYFGPGTRLTVL.

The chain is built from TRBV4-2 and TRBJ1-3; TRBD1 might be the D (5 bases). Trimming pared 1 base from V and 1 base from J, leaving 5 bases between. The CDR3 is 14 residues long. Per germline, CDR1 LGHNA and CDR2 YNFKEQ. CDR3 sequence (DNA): TGTGCCAGCAGCCAAGCAGGGTCTGGAAACACCATATATTTT. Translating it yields CASSQAGSGNTIYF.

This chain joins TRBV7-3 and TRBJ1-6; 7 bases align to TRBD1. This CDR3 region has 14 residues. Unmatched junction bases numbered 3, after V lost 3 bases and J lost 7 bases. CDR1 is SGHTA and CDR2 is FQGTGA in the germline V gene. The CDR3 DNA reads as TGTGCCAGCAGCTTGGGACAGACCAATTCACCCCTCCACTTT. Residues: CASSLGQTNSPLHF.

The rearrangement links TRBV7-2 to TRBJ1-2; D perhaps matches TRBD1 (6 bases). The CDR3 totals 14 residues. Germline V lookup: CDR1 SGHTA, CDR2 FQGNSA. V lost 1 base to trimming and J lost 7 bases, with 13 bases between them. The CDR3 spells CASSLGGQGFGYTF. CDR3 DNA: TGTGCCAGCAGCTTAGGGGGGCAGGGGTTTGGCTACACCTTC.

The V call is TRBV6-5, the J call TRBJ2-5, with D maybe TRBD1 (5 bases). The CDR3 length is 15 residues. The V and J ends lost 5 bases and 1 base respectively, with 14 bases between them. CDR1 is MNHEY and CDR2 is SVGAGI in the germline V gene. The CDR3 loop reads CASSTWGRSQETQYF. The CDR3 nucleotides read TGTGCCAGCAGTACTTGGGGCCGCTCCCAAGAGACCCAGTACTTC.

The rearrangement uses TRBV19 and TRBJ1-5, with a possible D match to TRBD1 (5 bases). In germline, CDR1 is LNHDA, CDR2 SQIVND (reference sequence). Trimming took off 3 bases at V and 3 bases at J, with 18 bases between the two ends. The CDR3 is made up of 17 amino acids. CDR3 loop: CASSMIHSTGLNQPQHF. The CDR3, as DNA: TGTGCCAGTAGTATGATTCACTCCACAGGTCTCAATCAGCCCCAGCATTTT.

CDR3 sequence reads: CASSLPGGDNQPQHF. The CDR3 nucleotides are TGTGCCAGCAGCTTGCCAGGGGGGGACAATCAGCCCCAGCATTTT. The V call is TRBV5-8, the J call TRBJ1-5, with 7 bases aligning to TRBD1. CDR1 and CDR2 from the germline V gene are SGHTS and YDEGEE. The CDR3 is 15 amino acids. J was trimmed by 3 bases and V by 1 base; bases with no gene match: 4.

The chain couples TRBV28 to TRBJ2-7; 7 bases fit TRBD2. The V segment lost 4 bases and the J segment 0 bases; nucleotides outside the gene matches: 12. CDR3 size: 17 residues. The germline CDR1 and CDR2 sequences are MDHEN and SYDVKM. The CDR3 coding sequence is TGTGCCAGCAGTTCGCAGTCGCGGGAGAGTTTCTCCTACGAGCAGTACTTC. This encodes CASSSQSRESFSYEQYF.

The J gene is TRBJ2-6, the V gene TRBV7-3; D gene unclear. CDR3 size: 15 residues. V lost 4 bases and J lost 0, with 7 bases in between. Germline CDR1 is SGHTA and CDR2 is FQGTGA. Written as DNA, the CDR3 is TGTGCCAGCAGCTCACTGATCTCTGGGGCCAACGTCCTGACTTTC. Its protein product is CASSSLISGANVLTF.

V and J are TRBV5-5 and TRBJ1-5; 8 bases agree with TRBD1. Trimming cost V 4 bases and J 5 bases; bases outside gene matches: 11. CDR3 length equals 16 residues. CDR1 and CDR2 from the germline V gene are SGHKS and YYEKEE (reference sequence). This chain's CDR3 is CASSGGQGRLDQPQHF. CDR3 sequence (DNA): TGTGCCAGCAGCGGCGGACAGGGACGCCTGGATCAGCCCCAGCATTTT.

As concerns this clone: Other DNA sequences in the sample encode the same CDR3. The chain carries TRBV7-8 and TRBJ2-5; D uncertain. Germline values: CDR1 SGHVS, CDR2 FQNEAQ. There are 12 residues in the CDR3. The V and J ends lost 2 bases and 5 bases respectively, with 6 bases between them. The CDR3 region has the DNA TGTGCCAGCAGCTTAAGTGGTGAGACCCAGTACTTC. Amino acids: CASSLSGETQYF.